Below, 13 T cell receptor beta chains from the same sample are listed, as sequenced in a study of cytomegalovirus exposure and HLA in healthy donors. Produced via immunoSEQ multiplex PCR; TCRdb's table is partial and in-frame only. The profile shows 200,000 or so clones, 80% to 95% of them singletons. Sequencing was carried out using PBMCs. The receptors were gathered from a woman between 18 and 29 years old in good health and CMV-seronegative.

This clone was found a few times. Here the CDR3 reads CASSLVGYEQYF. The DNA for the CDR3 is TGTGCCAGCAGTTTAGTCGGGTACGAGCAGTACTTC. V and J are TRBV27 and TRBJ2-7, with unresolved D. CDR3 length: 12 residues. Germline-derived CDR1 and CDR2 are MNHEY and SMNVEV (reference sequence). Trimming took off 2 bases at V and 4 bases at J, with 6 bases between the two ends.

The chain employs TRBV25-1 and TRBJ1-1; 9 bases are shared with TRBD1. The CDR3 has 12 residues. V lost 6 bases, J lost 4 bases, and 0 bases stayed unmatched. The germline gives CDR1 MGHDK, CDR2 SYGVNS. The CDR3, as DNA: TGTGCCAGCAGACAGGGGGCCACTGAAGCTTTCTTT. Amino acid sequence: CASRQGATEAFF.

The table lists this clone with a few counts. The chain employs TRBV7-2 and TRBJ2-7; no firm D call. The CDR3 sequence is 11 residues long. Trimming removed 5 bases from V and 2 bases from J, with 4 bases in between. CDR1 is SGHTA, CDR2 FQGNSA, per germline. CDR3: CASSTTYEQYF. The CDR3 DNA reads TGTGCCAGCAGCACTACCTACGAGCAGTACTTC. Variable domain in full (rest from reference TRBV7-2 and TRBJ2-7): GAGVSQSPSNKVTEKGKDVELRCDPISGHTALYWYRQSLGQGLEFLIYFQGNSAPDKSGLPSDRFSAERTGGSVSTLTIQRTQQEDSAVYLCASSTTYEQYFGPGTRLTVT.

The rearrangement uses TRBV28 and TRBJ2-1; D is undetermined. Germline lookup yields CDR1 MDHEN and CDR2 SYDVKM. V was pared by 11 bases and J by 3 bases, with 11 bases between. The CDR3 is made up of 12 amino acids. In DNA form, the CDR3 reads TGTGCCGATTCCACCGGCTACAATGAGCAGTTCTTC. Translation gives CADSTGYNEQFF.

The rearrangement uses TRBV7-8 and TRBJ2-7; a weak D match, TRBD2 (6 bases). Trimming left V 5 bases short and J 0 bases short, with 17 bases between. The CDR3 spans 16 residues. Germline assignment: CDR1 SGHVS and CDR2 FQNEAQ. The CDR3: CASSPRRGLSSYEQYF. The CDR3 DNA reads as TGTGCCAGCAGCCCGCGGAGGGGTCTGAGCTCCTACGAGCAGTACTTC.

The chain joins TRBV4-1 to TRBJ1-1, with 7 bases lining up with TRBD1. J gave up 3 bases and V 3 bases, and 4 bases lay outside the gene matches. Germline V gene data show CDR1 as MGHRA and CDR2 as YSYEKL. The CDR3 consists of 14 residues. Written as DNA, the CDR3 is TGCGCCAGCAGCCAGCGCACAGGGGACACTGAAGCTTTCTTT. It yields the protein CASSQRTGDTEAFF.

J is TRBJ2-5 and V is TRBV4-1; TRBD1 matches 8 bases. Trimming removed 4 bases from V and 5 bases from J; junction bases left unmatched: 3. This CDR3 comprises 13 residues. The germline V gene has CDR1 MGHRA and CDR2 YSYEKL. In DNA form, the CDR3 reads TGCGCCAGCAGCCCACGACAGGGGGAGACCCAGTACTTC. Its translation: CASSPRQGETQYF.

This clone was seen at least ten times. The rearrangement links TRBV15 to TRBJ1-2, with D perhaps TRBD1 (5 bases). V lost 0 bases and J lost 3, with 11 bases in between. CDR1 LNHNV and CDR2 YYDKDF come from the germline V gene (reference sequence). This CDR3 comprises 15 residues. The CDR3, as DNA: TGTGCCACCAGCAGAGATGGGGGGGGGTACTATGGCTACACCTTC. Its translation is CATSRDGGGYYGYTF. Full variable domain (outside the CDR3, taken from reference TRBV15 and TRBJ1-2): DAMVIQNPRYQVTQFGKPVTLSCSQTLNHNVMYWYQQKSSQAPKLLFHYYDKDFNNEADTPDNFQSRRPNTSFCFLDIRSPGLGDTAMYLCATSRDGGGYYGYTFGSGTRLTVV.

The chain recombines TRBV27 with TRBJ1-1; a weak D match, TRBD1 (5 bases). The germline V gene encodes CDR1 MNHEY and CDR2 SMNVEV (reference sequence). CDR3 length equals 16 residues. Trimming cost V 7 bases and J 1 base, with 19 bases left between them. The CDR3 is CASIPREGKRNTEAFF. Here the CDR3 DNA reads TGTGCCAGCATTCCCAGGGAAGGGAAGAGGAACACTGAAGCTTTCTTT.

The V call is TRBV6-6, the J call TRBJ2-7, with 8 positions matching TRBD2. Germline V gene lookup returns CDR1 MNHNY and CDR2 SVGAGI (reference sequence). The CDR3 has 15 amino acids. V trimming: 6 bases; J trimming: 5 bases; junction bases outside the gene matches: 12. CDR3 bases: TGTGCCAGCAGCCCCGGGCCGGGAGGGCCCCACGAGCAGTACTTC. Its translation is CASSPGPGGPHEQYF.

In nucleotides, the CDR3 is TGTGCCTGGGGGGACAGAAACACTGAAGCTTTCTTT. Its translation: CAWGDRNTEAFF. The chain combines TRBV30 with TRBJ1-1; 7 positions agree with TRBD1. From germline, CDR1 is GTSNPN and CDR2 SVGIG (reference sequence). V was pared by 5 bases and J by 2 bases, with 2 bases of the junction left unmatched. The CDR3 sequence is 12 residues long.

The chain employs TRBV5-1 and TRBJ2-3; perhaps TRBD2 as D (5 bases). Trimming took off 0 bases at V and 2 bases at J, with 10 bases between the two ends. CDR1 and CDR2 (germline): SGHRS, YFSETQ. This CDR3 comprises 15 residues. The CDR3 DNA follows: TGCGCCAGCAGCTTGGTTGCTAGCCTCACAGATACGCAGTATTTT. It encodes CASSLVASLTDTQYF. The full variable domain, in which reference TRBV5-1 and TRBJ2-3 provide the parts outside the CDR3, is KAGVTQTPRYLIKTRGQQVTLSCSPISGHRSVSWYQQTPGQGLQFLFEYFSETQRNKGNFPGRFSGRQFSNSRSEMNVSTLELGDSALYLCASSLVASLTDTQYFGPGTRLTVL.

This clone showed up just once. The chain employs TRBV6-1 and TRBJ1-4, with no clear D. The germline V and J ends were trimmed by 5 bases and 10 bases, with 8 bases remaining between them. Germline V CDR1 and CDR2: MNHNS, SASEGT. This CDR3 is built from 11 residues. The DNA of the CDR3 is TGTGCCAGCAGTTACGGAGGAAAACTGTTTTTT. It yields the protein CASSYGGKLFF.